The sequence of this T cell receptor beta chain was determined in a study of monozygotic twins with inflammatory bowel disease. Points from the study as a whole: IBD patients carried less diverse TCRbeta repertoires (inverse Simpson) than healthy co-twins. Varying immunosuppressive regimens may have increased patient repertoire variability. Support was lacking for any single strong IBD-associated signal or clonotype.

Concerning this clonotype: Its antigen is undetermined.

This CDR3 contains 13 residues. Germline V gives CDR1 DFQATT, CDR2 SNEGSKA (reference sequence). A template switching step added UMIs, each with a 6-nucleotide sample barcode. No DNA is given; TCRdb re-called the 5' RACE reads and lists each CDR3 protein once. This sample's table reports some 160,000 distinct CDR3 sequences. The sequencing sample was made of blood. The receptor was isolated from a human donor with ulcerative colitis or Crohn's disease, or a healthy co-twin of an affected twin (not recorded which). The chain links TRBV20-1 to TRBJ2-2. CDR3 sequence: CSARFGNTGELFF.